Given below is one T cell receptor beta chain in context. These data belong to a study of CD4 T cells in relation to SARS-CoV-2 and coronaviruses. TCRdb's copy holds only in-frame clones and misses some; the assay was immunoSEQ multiplex PCR. The sample carries approximately 64,000 clones, approximately 94% recorded once. The CDR3 has 16 amino acids. CDR1 is SGHRS, CDR2 YFSETQ, per germline. Unmatched junction bases numbered 6, after V lost 0 bases and J lost 3 bases. Before the COVID-19 pandemic, during about 2011-2019, CD4+ T cells were taken from unexposed donors. The source of this sequence is a human donor in good health. Input material: naive CD4+ T cells from PBMCs. This sample's subset: naive CD4+ T cells isolated by negative enrichment. V gene TRBV5-1 combines with J gene TRBJ2-3, with 8 bases that match TRBD2. In nucleotides, the CDR3 is TGCGCCAGCAGCTTGGCAGCGGGAGTTGATACAGATACGCAGTATTTT. This gives the protein CASSLAAGVDTDTQYF. Supplemented by reference TRBV5-1 and TRBJ2-3, the full variable domain reads KAGVTQTPRYLIKTRGQQVTLSCSPISGHRSVSWYQQTPGQGLQFLFEYFSETQRNKGNFPGRFSGRQFSNSRSEMNVSTLELGDSALYLCASSLAAGVDTDTQYFGPGTRLTVL.